This T cell receptor beta chain stems from a study of neurological immune-mediated disorders. The cDNA was synthesized by 5'RACE incorporating 10-nucleotide random UMIs. TCRdb re-called the 5' RACE reads through MiXCR, storing one row per CDR3 protein. The sample holds around 79,000 distinct CDR3 sequences, roughly an eighth seen once. Per the germline V gene, CDR1 is SQVTM and CDR2 is ANQGSEA. There are 16 residues in the CDR3. Deletions cut 0 bases from V and 6 bases from J, with 18 bases between. The study used blood bank volunteers in Maryland, USA, as healthy controls. This clonotype occurred many times. Its antigen is as yet unknown. General study findings and limits: None of the CDR3 amino acid sequences in expanded clones turned up in more than one subject, which points to private repertoires in all groups.

The rearrangement uses TRBV29-1 and TRBJ2-1; TRBD1 might be the D (5 bases). What was sequenced was PBMCs. The sequence was obtained from a woman between 45 and 60 years old in good health. CDR3 region: CSVEDMAGYIANEQFF. The DNA for the CDR3 is TGCAGCGTTGAAGACATGGCAGGGTACATCGCCAATGAGCAGTTCTTC.